These 18 T cell receptor beta chains were all obtained from the same sample, sequenced in a study of blood T cells in healthy people across ages. Using a J-beta primer mix together with a sample-barcoded 5' primer, a second PCR was run for about 6 to 12 cycles. Each CDR3 protein gets one entry after TCRdb re-called the 5' RACE reads with MiXCR. The sample yields hundreds of thousands of distinct CDR3 sequences, roughly 24% seen once. The same sample was also studied in work on T cells of mothers and their children.

The specimen sequenced was blood. Source of these receptors: a boy aged 5-17 years in good health.

CDR3 loop: CASAGTGDDIQYF. CDR3 sequence (DNA): TGTGCCAGTGCGGGAACAGGGGATGACATTCAGTACTTC. The genes are TRBV19 and TRBJ2-4; the D gene is possibly TRBD1 (7 bases). This CDR3 has 13 residues. The ends were cut back, 8 bases at V and 8 bases at J, with 16 bases in the middle. Germline loops: CDR1 LNHDA, CDR2 SQIVND (reference sequence).

In its sample, this clonotype was seen a few times. This chain links TRBV20-1 with TRBJ2-5; 8 nucleotides line up with TRBD2. The ends lost 0 bases at V and 7 bases at J; junction bases unmatched: 7. The CDR3 has 14 residues. Germline CDR1 reads DFQATT; CDR2 reads SNEGSKA (reference sequence). The chain's CDR3 is CSARDWRGEGTQYF. The CDR3 nucleotides are TGCAGTGCTAGAGATTGGCGGGGGGAAGGGACCCAGTACTTC.

J is TRBJ2-5 and V is TRBV28; weak D call: TRBD2 (7 bases). V was clipped by 3 bases and J by 4 bases, with 21 bases between them. This CDR3 region has 17 residues. The germline gives CDR1 MDHEN, CDR2 SYDVKM. The CDR3 coding sequence is TGTGCCAGCAGTTTGGGGCTTGGCGGGGGCCGGGGAGAGACCCAGTACTTC. Translation gives CASSLGLGGGRGETQYF.

V gene TRBV5-1 combines with J gene TRBJ2-7; D might be TRBD1 (6 bases). CDR3 length equals 14 residues. V lost 0 bases, J lost 3 bases, and 10 bases lay in between. The germline CDR1 and CDR2 sequences are SGHRS and YFSETQ. The CDR3 spells CASSLEAGDYEQYF. The CDR3 DNA follows: TGCGCCAGCAGCTTGGAGGCAGGGGACTACGAGCAGTACTTC. Full variable domain (rest looked up from reference TRBV5-1 and TRBJ2-7): KAGVTQTPRYLIKTRGQQVTLSCSPISGHRSVSWYQQTPGQGLQFLFEYFSETQRNKGNFPGRFSGRQFSNSRSEMNVSTLELGDSALYLCASSLEAGDYEQYFGPGTRLTVT.

This clonotype was seen more than once but under ten times. The genes are TRBV12-3 or TRBV12-4 and TRBJ2-7; D is undetermined. The CDR3 spans 12 residues. V was cut by 6 bases and J by 5 bases, with 11 bases left in between. This CDR3 is CASSSQRNEQYF. The CDR3, as DNA: TGTGCCAGCAGCTCCCAGCGAAACGAGCAGTACTTC.

This chain links TRBV5-1 with TRBJ2-7; D may be TRBD1 (6 bases). This CDR3 has 16 amino acids. The germline CDR1 and CDR2 sequences are SGHRS and YFSETQ. Deletions cut 4 bases from V and 1 base from J, with 18 bases between. CDR3 sequence (DNA): TGCGCCAGCAGCACCTCAGGACAGCGAGAATCCTACGAGCAGTACTTC. Translated, it gives CASSTSGQRESYEQYF.

This clonotype was seen a handful of times. The chain recombines TRBV7-8 with TRBJ2-7; TRBD1 matches 7 bases. The germline CDR1 and CDR2 sequences are SGHVS and FQNEAQ. The junction had 4 bases not matched to a gene; V was cut back by 3 bases and J by 5 bases. CDR3 length equals 13 residues. CDR3: CASSFLTGNEQYF. DNA for the CDR3: TGTGCCAGCAGCTTCCTGACAGGGAACGAGCAGTACTTC.

This clonotype was observed once. This chain uses TRBV30 with TRBJ2-2; unclear D gene. This CDR3 has 16 residues. Looked up from germline, CDR1 is GTSNPN and CDR2 is SVGIG (reference sequence). Trimming stripped 2 bases from V and 0 bases from J, with 13 bases between. The CDR3 here is CAWSPKVLSNTGELFF. The CDR3 DNA is TGTGCCTGGAGTCCTAAGGTACTCTCGAACACCGGGGAGCTGTTTTTT.

The CDR3 sequence: CASNGGGWETQYF. As DNA, the CDR3 is TGTGCCAGCAACGGTGGGGGGTGGGAGACCCAGTACTTC. The chain has TRBV11-3 and TRBJ2-5, with a tentative D call TRBD2 (6 bases). Germline lookup yields CDR1 SGHNT and CDR2 YENEEA. V was trimmed by 7 bases and J by 5 bases, leaving 14 bases between them. The CDR3 totals 13 residues.

This clonotype was observed a handful of times. The gene calls are TRBV5-1 and TRBJ2-5, with 12 bases aligning to TRBD2. The CDR3 consists of 14 residues. The V gene end was trimmed by 6 bases and the J gene end by 3 bases; junction bases not matched to a gene: 3. The germline V gene encodes CDR1 SGHRS and CDR2 YFSETQ. The CDR3 DNA reads TGCGCCAGCACAAGACTAGCGGGGGAAGAGACCCAGTACTTC. Its protein product is CASTRLAGEETQYF.

There are a few counts of this clonotype. The CDR3 region has the DNA TGTGCCAGCAGCCAAGCGTCCAGGGGCTTGTTCGCCGGGGAGCTGTTTTTT. The encoded protein is CASSQASRGLFAGELFF. The V call is TRBV14, the J call TRBJ2-2; D is perhaps TRBD1 (6 bases). The CDR3 sequence is 17 residues long. Trimming removed 1 base at V and 6 bases at J, with 18 bases between. Germline V gene sequence: CDR1 SGHDN, CDR2 FVKESK. The variable domain in full, with the rest retrieved from reference TRBV14 and TRBJ2-2, is EAGVTQFPSHSVIEKGQTVTLRCDPISGHDNLYWYRRVMGKEIKFLLHFVKESKQDESGMPNNRFLAERTGGTYSTLKVQPAELEDSGVYFCASSQASRGLFAGELFFGEGSRLTVL.

This clonotype was counted at least ten times. The V and J genes are TRBV3-1 and TRBJ2-5, with 11 bases fitting TRBD2. Germline CDR1 LGHDT, CDR2 YNNKEL (reference sequence). The CDR3 spans 15 residues. J was trimmed by 1 base and V by 4 bases; bases with no gene match: 2. This CDR3 reads CASSPGLAVQETQYF. CDR3 in DNA: TGTGCCAGCAGCCCGGGACTAGCGGTCCAAGAGACCCAGTACTTC.

The chain carries TRBV3-1 and TRBJ2-3; 10 bases map to TRBD2. J was trimmed by 5 bases and V by 1 base; bases with no gene match: 6. This CDR3 comprises 16 residues. The germline V gene encodes CDR1 LGHDT and CDR2 YNNKEL (reference sequence). For the CDR3, the DNA is TGTGCCAGCAGCCAAGGTAGCGGGGGGTTTAAAGATACGCAGTATTTT. Its translation: CASSQGSGGFKDTQYF.

This clonotype turned up a few times. This sequence joins TRBV6-6 and TRBJ1-5; TRBD1 agrees at 7 bases. Germline V lookup: CDR1 MNHNY, CDR2 SVGAGI (reference sequence). The CDR3 spans 16 residues. V trimming: 1 base; J trimming: 5 bases; junction bases outside the gene matches: 8. The CDR3 nucleotides are TGTGCCAGCAGTTACTTTGGACAGGCCGCGGATCAGCCCCAGCATTTT. Translated: CASSYFGQAADQPQHF.

V gene TRBV20-1 combines with J gene TRBJ2-5; unclear D gene. Germline V gene data show CDR1 as DFQATT and CDR2 as SNEGSKA (reference sequence). The CDR3 covers 13 residues. Trimming removed 2 bases from V and 11 bases from J, with 18 bases in between. The CDR3: CSARLVNGGEQYF. The CDR3 DNA reads as TGCAGTGCTAGACTCGTAAATGGTGGAGAGCAGTACTTC.

A note on this clonotype: Since a much larger clone is just one base distant, this may be a read error. V gene TRBV20-1 combines with J gene TRBJ2-7; tentatively, D is TRBD2 (6 bases). The CDR3 is made up of 17 amino acids. The V gene's germline CDR1 is DFQATT and CDR2 SNEGSKA (reference sequence). The CDR3 spells CSAREPGRRATTYEQHF. Written as DNA, the CDR3 is TGCAGTGCTAGAGAGCCGGGGAGGAGGGCCACCACCTACGAGCAGCACTTC.

V and J are TRBV5-1 and TRBJ2-3; a weak D match, TRBD2 (5 bases). The CDR3 extends over 15 amino acids. The V end was cut by 0 bases, the J end by 6 bases, with 14 bases between. The germline V gene has CDR1 SGHRS and CDR2 YFSETQ. CDR3: CASSLEGTSGDTQYF. For the CDR3, the DNA is TGCGCCAGCAGCTTGGAGGGCACCTCGGGGGATACGCAGTATTTT.

In its sample, this clonotype was seen many times. CDR3 nucleotide sequence: TGTGCCAGCAGCAGAGGGAGGGGGCTCGAAGAAGAGACCCAGTACTTC. Its translation: CASSRGRGLEEETQYF. The rearrangement joins TRBV7-9 to TRBJ2-5; D is possibly TRBD1 or TRBD2 (7 bases each). The CDR3 has 16 residues. Germline V gene sequence: CDR1 SEHNR, CDR2 FQNEAQ (reference sequence). Deletions cut 5 bases from V and 3 bases from J, with 19 bases between.